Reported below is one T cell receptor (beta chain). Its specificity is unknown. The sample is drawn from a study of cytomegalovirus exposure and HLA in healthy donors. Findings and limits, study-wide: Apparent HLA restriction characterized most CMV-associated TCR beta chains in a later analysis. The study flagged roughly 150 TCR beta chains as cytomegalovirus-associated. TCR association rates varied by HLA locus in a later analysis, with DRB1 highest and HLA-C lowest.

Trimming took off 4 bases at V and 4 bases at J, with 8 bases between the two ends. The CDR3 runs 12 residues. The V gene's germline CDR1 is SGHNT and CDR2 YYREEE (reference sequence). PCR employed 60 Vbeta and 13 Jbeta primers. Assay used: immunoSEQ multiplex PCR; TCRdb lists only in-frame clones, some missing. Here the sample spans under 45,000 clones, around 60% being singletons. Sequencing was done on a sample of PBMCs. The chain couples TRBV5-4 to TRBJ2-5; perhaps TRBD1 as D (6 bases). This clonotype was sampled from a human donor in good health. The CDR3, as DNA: TGTGCCAGCAGCGGGGGCCGAGAGACCCAGTACTTC. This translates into CASSGGRETQYF.